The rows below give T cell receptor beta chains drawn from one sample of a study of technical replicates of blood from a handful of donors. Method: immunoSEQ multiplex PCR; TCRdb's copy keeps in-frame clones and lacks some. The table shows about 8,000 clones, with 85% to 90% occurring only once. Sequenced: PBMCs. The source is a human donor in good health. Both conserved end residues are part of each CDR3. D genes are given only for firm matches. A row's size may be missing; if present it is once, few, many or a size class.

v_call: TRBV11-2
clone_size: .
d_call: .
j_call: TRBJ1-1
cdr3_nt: TGTGCCACCAGGGACGGACGAACAGGGATGGCTGAAGCTTTCTTT
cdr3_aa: CATRDGRTGMAEAFF

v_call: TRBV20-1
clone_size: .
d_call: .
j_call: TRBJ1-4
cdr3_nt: TGCAGTGCTTTTTATAATGAAAAACTGTTTTTT
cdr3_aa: CSAFYNEKLFF

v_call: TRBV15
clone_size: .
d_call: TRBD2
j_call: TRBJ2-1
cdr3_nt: TGTGCCACCAGCAGCCCGCCAGCGGGAGGGAGGGGGTTCTACAATGAGCAGTTCTTC
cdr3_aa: CATSSPPAGGRGFYNEQFF

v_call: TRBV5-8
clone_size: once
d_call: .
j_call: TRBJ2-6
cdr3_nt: TGTGCCAGCAGCTTGGGCATACAACGGGTCACTGGGGCCAACGTCCTGACTTTC
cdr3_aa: CASSLGIQRVTGANVLTF

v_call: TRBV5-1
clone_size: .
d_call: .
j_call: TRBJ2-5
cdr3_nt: TGCGCCAGCAGCCATGGGAGTTTTCAAGAGACCCAGTACTTC
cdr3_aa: CASSHGSFQETQYF

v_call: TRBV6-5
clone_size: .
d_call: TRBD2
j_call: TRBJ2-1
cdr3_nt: TGTGCCAGCAGGCCAGCGGGAGTTGGTGAGCAGTTCTTC
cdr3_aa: CASRPAGVGEQFF

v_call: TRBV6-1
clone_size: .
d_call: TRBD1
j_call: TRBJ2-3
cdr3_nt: TGTGCCAGTAACGGACAGGGGACAGATACGCAGTATTTT
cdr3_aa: CASNGQGTDTQYF

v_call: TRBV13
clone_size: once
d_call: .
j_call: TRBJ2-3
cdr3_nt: TGTGCCAGCAGCTTAGCCCAGGGTCGGACAGATACGCAGTATTTT
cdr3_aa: CASSLAQGRTDTQYF

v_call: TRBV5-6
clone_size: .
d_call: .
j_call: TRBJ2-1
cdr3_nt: TGTGCCAGCAGCTTGGTTGAGGAGCAGTTCTTC
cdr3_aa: CASSLVEEQFF

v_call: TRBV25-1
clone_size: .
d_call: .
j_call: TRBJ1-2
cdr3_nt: TGTGCCAGCGGAGAGGGAGAGGGCTACACCTTC
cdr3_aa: CASGEGEGYTF

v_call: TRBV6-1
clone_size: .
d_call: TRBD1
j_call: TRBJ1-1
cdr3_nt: TGTGCCAGCAGTGAATATCCAGGGGGCGCGGGGATGAACACTGAAGCTTTCTTT
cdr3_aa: CASSEYPGGAGMNTEAFF

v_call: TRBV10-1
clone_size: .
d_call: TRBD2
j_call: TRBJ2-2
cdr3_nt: TGCGCCAGCAGTGAGTCCGGAGGTCTAGCGGGAGGGCCGAACACCGGGGAGCTGTTTTTT
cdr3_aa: CASSESGGLAGGPNTGELFF

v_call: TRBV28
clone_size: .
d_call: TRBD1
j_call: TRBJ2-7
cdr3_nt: TGTGCCAGCAGTAACGGACAGGGCGAATGGGGTGAGCAGTACTTC
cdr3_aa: CASSNGQGEWGEQYF

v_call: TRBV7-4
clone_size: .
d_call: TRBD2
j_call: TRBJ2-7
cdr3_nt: TGTGCCAGCAGCTCCTCAATTCGAGGGCCTAGCGGACCTTGGGAGCAGTACTTC
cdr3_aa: CASSSSIRGPSGPWEQYF

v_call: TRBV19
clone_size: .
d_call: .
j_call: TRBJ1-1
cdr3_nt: TGTGCCAGCCGGTATGGGTGGGCGAACACTGAAGCTTTCTTT
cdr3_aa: CASRYGWANTEAFF

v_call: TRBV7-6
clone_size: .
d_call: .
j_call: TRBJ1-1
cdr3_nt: TGTGCCAGCAGCTTAGGGAGGGGGAACACTGAAGCTTTCTTT
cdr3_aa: CASSLGRGNTEAFF

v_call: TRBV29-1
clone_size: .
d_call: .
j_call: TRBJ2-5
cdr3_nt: TGCAGCGTTGACGAGAGCCGGGAGACCCAGTACTTC
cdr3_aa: CSVDESRETQYF

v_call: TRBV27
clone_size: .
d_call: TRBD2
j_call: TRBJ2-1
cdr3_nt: TGTGCCAGCAGTTCTACTAGCGCGGGTGAGCAGTTCTTC
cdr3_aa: CASSSTSAGEQFF

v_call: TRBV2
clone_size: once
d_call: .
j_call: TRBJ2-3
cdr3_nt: TGTGCCATCTCCCGGGATGGGCTAGCGAGCACAGATACGCAGTATTTT
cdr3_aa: CAISRDGLASTDTQYF

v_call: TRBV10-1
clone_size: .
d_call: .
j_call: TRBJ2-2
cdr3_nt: TGCGCCAGCAGTGATTTCGCGAACACCGGGGAGCTGTTTTTT
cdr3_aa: CASSDFANTGELFF

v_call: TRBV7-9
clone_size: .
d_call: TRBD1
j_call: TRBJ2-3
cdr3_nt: TGTGCCAGCAGCCCTTCGGGACAGGGGATCCCAGATACGCAGTATTTT
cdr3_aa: CASSPSGQGIPDTQYF

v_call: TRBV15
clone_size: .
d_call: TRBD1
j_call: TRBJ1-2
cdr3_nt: TGTGCCACCAGCAGTCCCGGGACAGGTACCAACGGCTATGGCTACACCTTC
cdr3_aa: CATSSPGTGTNGYGYTF

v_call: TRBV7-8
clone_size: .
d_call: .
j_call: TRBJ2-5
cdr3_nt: TGTGCCAGCAGCTCCGTTGACAGAAACCAAGAGACCCAGTACTTC
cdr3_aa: CASSSVDRNQETQYF

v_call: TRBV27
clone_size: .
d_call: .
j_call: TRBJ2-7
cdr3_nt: TGTGCCAGCGGAGGCTACGAGCAGTACTTC
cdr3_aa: CASGGYEQYF

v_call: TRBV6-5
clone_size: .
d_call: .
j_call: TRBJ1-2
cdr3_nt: TGTGCCAGCACCCCAGGGTTGTACTATGGCTACACCTTC
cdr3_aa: CASTPGLYYGYTF

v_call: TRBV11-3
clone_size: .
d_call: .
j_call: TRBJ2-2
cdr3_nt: TGTGCCAGCAGCTGGGGCCGGGCTAGCGCTAAATTCACCGGGGAGCTGTTTTTT
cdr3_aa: CASSWGRASAKFTGELFF

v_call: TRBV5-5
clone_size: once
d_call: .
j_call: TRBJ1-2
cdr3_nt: TGTGCCAGCAGATTAGGGACTCTCTACGGCTACACCTTC
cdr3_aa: CASRLGTLYGYTF

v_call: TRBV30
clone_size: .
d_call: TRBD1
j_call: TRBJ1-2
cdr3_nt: TGTGCCTGGGAGGGACAGGGCTATGGCTACACCTTC
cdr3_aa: CAWEGQGYGYTF

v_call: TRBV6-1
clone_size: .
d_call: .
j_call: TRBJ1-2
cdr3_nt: TGTGCCAGCAGTGAAGGTACAGGGAAGGGCTACACCTTC
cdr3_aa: CASSEGTGKGYTF

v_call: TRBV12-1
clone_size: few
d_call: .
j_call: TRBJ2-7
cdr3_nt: TGTGCCAGCAACACCTTGTCGGACAGGGCCTACGAGCAGTACTTC
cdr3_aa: CASNTLSDRAYEQYF

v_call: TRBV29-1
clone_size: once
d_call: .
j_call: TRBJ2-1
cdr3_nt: TGCAGCGTTGAAGACTCAGGCAATGAGCAGTTCTTC
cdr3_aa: CSVEDSGNEQFF

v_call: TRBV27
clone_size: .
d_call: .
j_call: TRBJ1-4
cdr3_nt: TGTGCCAGCAGTGGGGGACTTGACGAAAAACTGTTTTTT
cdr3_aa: CASSGGLDEKLFF

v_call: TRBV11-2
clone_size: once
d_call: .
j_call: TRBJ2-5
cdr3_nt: TGTGCCAGCAGCTTACCGGACAGTAGGTGGACCCAGTACTTC
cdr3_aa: CASSLPDSRWTQYF

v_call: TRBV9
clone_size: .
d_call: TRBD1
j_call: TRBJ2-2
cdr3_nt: TGTGCCAGCAGCGTAGCGGGACAGGTTTGGACCGGGGAGCTGTTTTTT
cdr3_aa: CASSVAGQVWTGELFF

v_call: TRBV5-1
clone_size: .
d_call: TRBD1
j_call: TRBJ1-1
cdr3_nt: TGCGCCAGCAGCTTAACAGGGGCCGACACTGAAGCTTTCTTT
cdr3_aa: CASSLTGADTEAFF

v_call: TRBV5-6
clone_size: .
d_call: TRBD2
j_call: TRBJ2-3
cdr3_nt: TGTGCCAGCAGCATTCAAAGCGGGAGCGGCACAGATACGCAGTATTTT
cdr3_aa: CASSIQSGSGTDTQYF

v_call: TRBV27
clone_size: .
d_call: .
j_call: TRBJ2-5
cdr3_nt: TGTGCCAGCAGTCTCGGGAACCTACAAGAGACCCAGTACTTC
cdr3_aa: CASSLGNLQETQYF

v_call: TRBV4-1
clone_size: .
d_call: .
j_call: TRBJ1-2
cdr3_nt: TGCGCCAGCAGCCAAGACGAGACAGGACCCTATGGCTACACCTTC
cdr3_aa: CASSQDETGPYGYTF

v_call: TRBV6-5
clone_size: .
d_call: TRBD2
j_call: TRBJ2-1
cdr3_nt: TGTGCCAGCAGTCGTGGACTAGCGGGTAATGAGCAGTTCTTC
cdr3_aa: CASSRGLAGNEQFF

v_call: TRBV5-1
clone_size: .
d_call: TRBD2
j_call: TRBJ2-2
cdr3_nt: TGCGCCAGCAGCTACCTAGCGGCCCAGAACACCGGGGAGCTGTTTTTT
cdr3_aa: CASSYLAAQNTGELFF

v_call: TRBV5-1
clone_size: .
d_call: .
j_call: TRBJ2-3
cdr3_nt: TGCGCCAGCAGCTTGGTCCCAGGGAACGCAGATACGCAGTATTTT
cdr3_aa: CASSLVPGNADTQYF

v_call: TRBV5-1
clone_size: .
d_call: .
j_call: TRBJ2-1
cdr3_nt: TGCGCCAGCAGCGGGGGCGAAGCGGGACCCTACAATGAGCAGTTCTTC
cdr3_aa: CASSGGEAGPYNEQFF

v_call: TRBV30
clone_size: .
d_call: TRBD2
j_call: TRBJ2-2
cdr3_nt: TGTGCCTGGAGTCCAGGCGGGAGGGAAACCGGGGAGCTGTTTTTT
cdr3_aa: CAWSPGGRETGELFF

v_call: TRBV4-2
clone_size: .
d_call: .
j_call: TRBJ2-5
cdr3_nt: TGTGCCAGCAGCCAAGGGGGCACAGAAGAGACCCAGTACTTC
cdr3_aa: CASSQGGTEETQYF

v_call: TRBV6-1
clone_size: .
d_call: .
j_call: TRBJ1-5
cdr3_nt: TGTGCCAGCAGTGAATTTCAGAATAGCAATCAGCCCCAGCATTTT
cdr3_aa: CASSEFQNSNQPQHF

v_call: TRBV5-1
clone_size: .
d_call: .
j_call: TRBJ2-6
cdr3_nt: TGCGCCAGCAGCCTGAGGGAATCTGGGGCCAACGTCCTGACTTTC
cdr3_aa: CASSLRESGANVLTF

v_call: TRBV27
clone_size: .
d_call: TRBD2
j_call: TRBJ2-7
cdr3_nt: TGTGCCAGCAAGCCTGGACTAGCCTCCTACGAGCAGTACTTC
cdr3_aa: CASKPGLASYEQYF

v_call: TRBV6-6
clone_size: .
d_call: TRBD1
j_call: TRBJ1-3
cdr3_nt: TGTGCCAGCAGTTACCGGGACAGGTACTCTGGAAACACCATATATTTT
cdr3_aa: CASSYRDRYSGNTIYF

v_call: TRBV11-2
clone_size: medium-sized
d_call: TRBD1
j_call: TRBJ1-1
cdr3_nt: TGTGCCAGCAGCCCAGGGGGACAAGTTGAAGCTTTCTTT
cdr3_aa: CASSPGGQVEAFF

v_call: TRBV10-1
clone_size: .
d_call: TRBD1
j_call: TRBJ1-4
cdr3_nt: TGCGCCAGCAGTGACCCGGGACAGGGGAATGAAAAACTGTTTTTT
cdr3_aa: CASSDPGQGNEKLFF

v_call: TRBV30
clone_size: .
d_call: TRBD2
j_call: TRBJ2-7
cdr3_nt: TGTGCCTGGAGAAAGGGACTAGCGTACGAGCAGTACTTC
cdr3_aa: CAWRKGLAYEQYF

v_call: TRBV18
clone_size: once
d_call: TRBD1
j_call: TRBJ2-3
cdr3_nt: TGTGCCAGCTCACCACCGACAGGGGGCGCAGATACGCAGTATTTT
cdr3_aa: CASSPPTGGADTQYF

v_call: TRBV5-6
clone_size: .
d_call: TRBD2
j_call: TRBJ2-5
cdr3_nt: TGTGCCAGCAGCTTGGGACTAGCGGGCGGACAGACCCAGTACTTC
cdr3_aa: CASSLGLAGGQTQYF

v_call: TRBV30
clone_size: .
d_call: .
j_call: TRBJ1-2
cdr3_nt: TGTGCCTGGACCAAACAGGGTACCTATGGCTACACCTTC
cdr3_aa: CAWTKQGTYGYTF

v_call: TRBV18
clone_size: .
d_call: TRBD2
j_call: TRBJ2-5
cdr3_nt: TGTGCCAGCTCAGAGGGGACTAGCCGGGAGACCCAGTACTTC
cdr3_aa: CASSEGTSRETQYF